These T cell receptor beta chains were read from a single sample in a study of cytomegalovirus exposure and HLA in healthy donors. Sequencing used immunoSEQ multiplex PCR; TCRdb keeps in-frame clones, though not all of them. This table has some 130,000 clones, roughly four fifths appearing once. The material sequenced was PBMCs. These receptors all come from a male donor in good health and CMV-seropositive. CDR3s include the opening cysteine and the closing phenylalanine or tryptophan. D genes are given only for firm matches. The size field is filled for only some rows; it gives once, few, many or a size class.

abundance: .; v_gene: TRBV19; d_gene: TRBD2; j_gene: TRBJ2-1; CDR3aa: CASSMSRGLSYNEQFF; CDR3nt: TGTGCCAGTAGTATGTCCCGGGGACTATCCTACAATGAGCAGTTCTTC
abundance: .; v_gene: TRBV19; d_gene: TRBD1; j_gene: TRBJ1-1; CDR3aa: CASSPGTGMNTEAFF; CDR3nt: TGTGCCAGTAGTCCCGGGACAGGGATGAACACTGAAGCTTTCTTT
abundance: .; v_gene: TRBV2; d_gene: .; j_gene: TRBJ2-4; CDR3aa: CASWGRAENIQYF; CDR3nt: TGTGCCAGTTGGGGGCGGGCGGAAAACATTCAGTACTTC
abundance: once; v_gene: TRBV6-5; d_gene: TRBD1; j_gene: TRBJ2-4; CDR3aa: CASSLDRKNIQYF; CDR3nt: TGTGCCAGCAGTTTGGACAGGAAAAACATTCAGTACTTC
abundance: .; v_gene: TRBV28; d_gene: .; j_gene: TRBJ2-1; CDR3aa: CASKGPGSNEQFF; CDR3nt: TGTGCCAGCAAGGGCCCGGGGTCTAATGAGCAGTTCTTC
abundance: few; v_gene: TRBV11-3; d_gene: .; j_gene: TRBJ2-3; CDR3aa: CASSQGGEVTDTQYF; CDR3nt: TGTGCCAGCAGCCAAGGGGGGGAGGTCACAGATACGCAGTATTTT
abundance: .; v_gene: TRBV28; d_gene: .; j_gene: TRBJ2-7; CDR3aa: CASSPLTYEQYF; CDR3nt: TGTGCCAGCAGCCCCTTAACCTACGAGCAGTACTTC
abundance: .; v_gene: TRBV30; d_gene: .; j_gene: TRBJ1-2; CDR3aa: CAWDGQINYGYTF; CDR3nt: TGTGCCTGGGATGGACAGATCAACTATGGCTACACCTTC
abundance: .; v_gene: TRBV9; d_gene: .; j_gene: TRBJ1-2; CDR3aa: CASRSGNGYTF; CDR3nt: TGTGCCAGTCGGTCGGGGAATGGCTACACCTTC
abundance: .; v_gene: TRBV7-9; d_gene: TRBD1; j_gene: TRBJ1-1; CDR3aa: CASSLAWDRGAFF; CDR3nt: TGTGCCAGCAGCTTAGCTTGGGACAGGGGGGCTTTCTTT
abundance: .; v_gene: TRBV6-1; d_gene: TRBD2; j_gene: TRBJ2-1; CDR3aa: CASSGGGLAGFIGYNEQFF; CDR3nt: TGTGCCAGCAGTGGCGGGGGACTAGCGGGATTCATCGGCTACAATGAGCAGTTCTTC
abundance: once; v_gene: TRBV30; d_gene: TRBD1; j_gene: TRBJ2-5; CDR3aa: CAWSVGDRGDETQYF; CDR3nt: TGTGCCTGGAGTGTGGGGGACAGGGGGGACGAGACCCAGTACTTC
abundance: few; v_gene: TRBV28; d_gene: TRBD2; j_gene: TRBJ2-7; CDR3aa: CASKAGGRYEQYF; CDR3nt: TGTGCCAGCAAAGCGGGGGGTCGGTACGAGCAGTACTTC
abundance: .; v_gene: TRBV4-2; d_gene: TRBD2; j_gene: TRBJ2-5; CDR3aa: CASSQGPSGRASGETQYF; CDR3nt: TGTGCCAGCAGCCAAGGCCCTAGCGGGAGGGCCAGTGGAGAGACCCAGTACTTC
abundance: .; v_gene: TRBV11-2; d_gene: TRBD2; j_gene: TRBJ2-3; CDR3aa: CASSLGLAARDTQYF; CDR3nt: TGTGCCAGCAGCTTAGGTCTAGCGGCCCGAGATACGCAGTATTTT
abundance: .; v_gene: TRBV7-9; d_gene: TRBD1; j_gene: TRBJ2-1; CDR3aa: CVATGGYNEQFF; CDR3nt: TGTGTGGCGACAGGGGGCTACAATGAGCAGTTCTTC
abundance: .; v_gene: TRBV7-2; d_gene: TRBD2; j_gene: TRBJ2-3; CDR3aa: CASSLVVAGGLLDTQYF; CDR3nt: TGTGCCAGCAGCTTAGTAGTAGCGGGAGGACTGTTGGATACGCAGTATTTT
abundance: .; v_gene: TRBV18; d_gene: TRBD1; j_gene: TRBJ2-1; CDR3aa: CASSPLAGGVRVNEQFF; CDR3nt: TGTGCCAGCTCACCACTGGCAGGGGGCGTCCGTGTCAATGAGCAGTTCTTC
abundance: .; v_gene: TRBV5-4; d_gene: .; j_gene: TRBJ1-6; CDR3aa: CASSRGGWVWASPLHF; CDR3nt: TGTGCCAGCAGCAGGGGGGGGTGGGTCTGGGCTTCACCCCTCCACTTT
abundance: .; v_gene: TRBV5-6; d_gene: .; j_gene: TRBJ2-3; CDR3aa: CASSLAISRSGGGDTQYF; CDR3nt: TGTGCCAGCAGCTTGGCCATAAGTAGGTCGGGCGGAGGAGATACGCAGTATTTT
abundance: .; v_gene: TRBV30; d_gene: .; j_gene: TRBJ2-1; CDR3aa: CAWKGGFNEQFF; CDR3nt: TGTGCCTGGAAAGGAGGCTTCAATGAGCAGTTCTTC
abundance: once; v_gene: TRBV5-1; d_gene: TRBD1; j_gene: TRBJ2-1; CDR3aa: CASSLGQAPGNEQFF; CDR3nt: TGCGCCAGCAGCTTAGGACAGGCTCCGGGCAATGAGCAGTTCTTC
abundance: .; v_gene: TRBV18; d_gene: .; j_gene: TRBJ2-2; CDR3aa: CASSPRRVGNTGELFF; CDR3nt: TGTGCCAGCTCACCACGGAGGGTGGGGAACACCGGGGAGCTGTTTTTT
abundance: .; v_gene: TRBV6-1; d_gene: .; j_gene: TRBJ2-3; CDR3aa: CASSAISGSTDTQYF; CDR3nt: TGTGCCAGCAGTGCGATTAGCGGTAGCACAGATACGCAGTATTTT
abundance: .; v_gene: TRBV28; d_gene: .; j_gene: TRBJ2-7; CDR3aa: CASSHSGDSYEQYF; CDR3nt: TGTGCCAGCAGTCACTCCGGGGACTCCTACGAGCAGTACTTC
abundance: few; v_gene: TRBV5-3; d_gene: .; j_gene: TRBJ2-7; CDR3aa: CARSHGVTYEQYF; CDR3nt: TGTGCCAGAAGCCACGGTGTTACCTACGAGCAGTACTTC
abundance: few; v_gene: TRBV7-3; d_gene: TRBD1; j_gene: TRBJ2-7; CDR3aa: CASSPGGTGGYEQYF; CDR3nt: TGTGCCAGCAGCCCGGGAGGGACAGGGGGCTACGAGCAGTACTTC
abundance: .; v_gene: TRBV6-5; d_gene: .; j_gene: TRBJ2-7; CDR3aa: CASSYLYEQYF; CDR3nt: TGTGCCAGCAGTTACCTCTACGAGCAGTACTTC
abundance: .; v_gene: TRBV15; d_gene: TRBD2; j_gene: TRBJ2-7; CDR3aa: CATSTRGGTYEQYF; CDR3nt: TGTGCCACCAGCACGCGGGGGGGGACCTACGAGCAGTACTTC
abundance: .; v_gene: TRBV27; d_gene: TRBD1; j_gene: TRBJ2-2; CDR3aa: CASSLSGTGGGELFF; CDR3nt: TGTGCCAGCAGTTTATCTGGGACAGGTGGCGGGGAGCTGTTTTTT
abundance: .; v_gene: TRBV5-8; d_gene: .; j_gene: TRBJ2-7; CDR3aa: CASSRGTPNEQYF; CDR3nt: TGTGCCAGCAGCCGGGGGACTCCCAACGAGCAGTACTTC
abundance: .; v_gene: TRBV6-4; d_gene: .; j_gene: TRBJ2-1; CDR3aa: CASSDTGRGRNEQFF; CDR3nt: TGTGCCAGCAGTGACACCGGCAGGGGTAGGAATGAGCAGTTCTTC
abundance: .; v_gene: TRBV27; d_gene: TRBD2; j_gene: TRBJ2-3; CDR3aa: CASSLLAGGPTDTQYF; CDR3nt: TGTGCCAGCAGTTTATTAGCGGGAGGGCCCACAGATACGCAGTATTTT
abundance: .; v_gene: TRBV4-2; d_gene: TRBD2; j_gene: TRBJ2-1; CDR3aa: CASSQGGRAPNEQFF; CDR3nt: TGTGCCAGCAGCCAAGGTGGGAGGGCCCCCAATGAGCAGTTCTTC
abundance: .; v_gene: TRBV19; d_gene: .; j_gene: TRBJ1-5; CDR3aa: CASEVAGTYTQPQHF; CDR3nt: TGTGCCAGTGAAGTCGCAGGGACTTACACTCAGCCCCAGCATTTT
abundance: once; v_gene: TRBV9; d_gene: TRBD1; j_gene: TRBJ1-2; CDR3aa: CASSVRTGQPGQIYGYTF; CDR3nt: TGTGCCAGCAGCGTTCGGACCGGACAGCCGGGACAGATCTATGGCTACACCTTC
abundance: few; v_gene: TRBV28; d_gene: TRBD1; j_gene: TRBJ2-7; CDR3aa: CASSFMAQGQGLNEQYF; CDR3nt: TGTGCCAGCAGTTTCATGGCCCAGGGACAGGGATTAAACGAGCAGTACTTC
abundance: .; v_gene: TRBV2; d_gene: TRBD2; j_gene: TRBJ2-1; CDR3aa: CASSVPRESTNEQFF; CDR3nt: TGTGCCAGCAGTGTTCCGCGGGAGTCGACGAATGAGCAGTTCTTC
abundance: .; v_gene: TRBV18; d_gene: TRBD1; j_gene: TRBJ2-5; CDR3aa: CASSTGVQETQYF; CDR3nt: TGTGCCAGCTCTACAGGGGTTCAAGAGACCCAGTACTTC
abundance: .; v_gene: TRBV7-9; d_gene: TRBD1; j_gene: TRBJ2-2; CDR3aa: CASSSSRGRTNTGELFF; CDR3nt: TGTGCCAGCAGCTCCTCGAGGGGGCGTACGAACACCGGGGAGCTGTTTTTT
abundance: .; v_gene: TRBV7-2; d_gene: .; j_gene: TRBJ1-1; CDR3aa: CASSLEGDTEAFF; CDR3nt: TGTGCCAGCAGCTTAGAGGGAGACACTGAAGCTTTCTTT
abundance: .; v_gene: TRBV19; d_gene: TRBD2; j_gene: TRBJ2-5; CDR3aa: CASRGSGRGETQYF; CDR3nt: TGTGCCAGTAGAGGTAGCGGGAGGGGAGAGACCCAGTACTTC